The clone carrying this T cell receptor beta chain showed up just a few times. These data belong to a study of T cells after yellow fever vaccination. Each CDR3 protein gets one entry after TCRdb re-called the 5' RACE reads with MiXCR. The sample lists a few hundred thousand distinct CDR3 sequences, about 19% seen once, with 15% to 20% in the top ten. The length of the CDR3 is 13 residues. Germline V CDR1 and CDR2: SQVTM, ANQGSEA. The V and J ends lost 6 bases and 0 bases respectively, with 12 bases between them. This rearrangement joins TRBV29-1 to TRBJ2-7; a weak D match, TRBD2 (5 bases). Sequenced material: PBMCs, taken before the yellow fever booster vaccination. The TCR sequence derives from a man aged 18 to 30 who received the YFV17D yellow fever vaccine. The CDR3 region has the DNA TGCAGCGTCCTCAGTCGGGACTCCTACGAGCAGTACGTC. Translated: CSVLSRDSYEQYV.